Reported below is one T cell receptor beta chain. Which antigen it targets is not known. Mismatch with germline at one junction end may stem from a read error. The sample is drawn from a study of identical twins' blood T cells (dated by TCRdb to about 2013). Study-level background: The roughly twelve libraries, six for the alpha chain and six for the beta chain, yielded 45 million to 55 million Illumina reads in total. TCR alpha and beta chain repertoires of three pairs of monozygous twins were compared using next-generation sequencing to assess genetic influence on repertoire formation. Findings and caveats that apply to the study as a whole: The count of CDR3 clonotypes shared by two donors depended mainly on the product of the two donors' cloneset sizes, and twins did not clearly depart from this trend. Looking at the most abundant TCRbeta clonotypes, every donor had more CDR3 sequences in common with her twin than with unrelated donors. Because the twins were reared together, environmental influences could not be ruled out as the explanation for twin similarity. The proposed role of the TCRalpha J segment in MHC recognition during thymic selection was stated to require validation by independent studies. Twin pairs were reported to be markedly more alike in V gene usage than unrelated donors were, even when looking at non-selected out-of-frame TCRbeta clonotypes.

Six healthy women forming three monozygous twin pairs were used as donors. All three twin pairs had been reared together, and it was thought likely that the same infectious agents and vaccines had been met by these twin pairs. RNA was isolated from peripheral blood mononuclear cells and used to prepare TCR cDNA libraries. Libraries were prepared through 5' RACE. Instrument used: Illumina Genome Analyzer IIx. To prepare the RNA-based TCR cDNA libraries, a previously described protocol was followed, with several modifications. To prevent cross-contamination, sample-specific barcodes were introduced on both ends of each TCR cDNA library during cDNA synthesis and amplification. The published analysis was carried out like this. Each individual had between about 90,000 and nearly 550,000 identified clonotypes, and each library contained 2.2 to 3.6 million CDR3-containing reads. Reads with improper barcode index combinations were discarded, after which clonesets were built for each library with the MiTCR software. During the assembly of CDR3 clonotypes by MiTCR, low-quality reads were filtered or rescued and PCR and sequencing errors were corrected. Artificial out-of-frame clonotypes were removed by being mapped to in-frame sequences, with one indel in the CDR3 allowed. To measure how similar V and J gene usage was between donors, Jensen-Shannon divergence was divided by mean entropy. The public reads were reanalyzed by TCRdb: fastp trimming at Q25, MiXCR alignment, in-frame beta chains only. Entries are consolidated by CDR3 protein sequence, retaining the most common genes and DNA. Here the V and J calls rest on TCRdb's processing, not on the authors' analysis. Recorded for this sample are hundreds of thousands of distinct CDR3 sequences; roughly 28% of them occurred a single time. The top ten constitute about 6% of the sample.

Looking up the germline V gene yields CDR1 LGHNA and CDR2 YNFKEQ. The CDR3 runs 11 amino acids, cysteine and phenylalanine included. Just the 33-base CDR3 DNA is kept, in frame starting at base 1. The source material was PBMCs. This clonotype originated in a woman aged 18-49 years in good health. The receptor chain draws on TRBV4-2 and TRBJ1-4, with no reliable assignment of the D segment. The CDR3 region: CASSQDGRCLF. The DNA sequence is given as TGTGCCAGCAGCCAAGATGGCAGGTGTCTTTTT.